Below, 23 T cell receptor beta chains from the same sample are listed, as sequenced in a study of shared clonotypes between healthy human individuals. Some clones are missing from TCRdb's copy, which holds only in-frame ones; the method was immunoSEQ multiplex PCR. The top ten hold roughly 1.2% of the sample, which has about 1.5 million clones, 95% to 97% seen once. Sequencing input: naive CD4+ T cells sorted from blood. Noted subset: CD45RA+ positively selected. Receptors originate from a man younger than 40 in good health.

The rearrangement uses TRBV5-4 and TRBJ1-1; possible D gene TRBD1, 5 bases. V was pared by 0 bases and J by 3 bases, with 9 bases between. Per the germline V gene, CDR1 is SGHNT and CDR2 is YYREEE (reference sequence). CDR3 length: 14 amino acids. CDR3 loop: CASSLEGLHTEAFF. In DNA, the CDR3 is TGTGCCAGCAGCTTGGAGGGACTACACACTGAAGCTTTCTTT.

This clone was counted once. This chain joins TRBV30 and TRBJ2-1; a weak D match, TRBD2 (6 bases). This CDR3 region has 14 residues. V was cut by 8 bases and J by 0 bases, with 14 bases left in between. The germline V gene encodes CDR1 GTSNPN and CDR2 SVGIG (reference sequence). This CDR3 is CAGGDAASYNEQFF. CDR3 sequence (DNA): TGTGCCGGCGGGGACGCGGCCTCCTACAATGAGCAGTTCTTC. Complete variable domain (other parts from reference TRBV30 and TRBJ2-1): SQTIHQWPATLVQPVGSPLSLECTVEGTSNPNLYWYRQAAGRGLQLLFYSVGIGQISSEVPQNLSASRPQDRQFILSSKKLLLSDSGFYLCAGGDAASYNEQFFGPGTRLTVL.

This clone occurred once. The chain uses TRBV7-2 and TRBJ2-3; 10 bases map to TRBD2. In germline, CDR1 is SGHTA, CDR2 FQGNSA. V lost 5 bases to trimming and J lost 1 base; unmatched junction nucleotides: 6. The CDR3 has 16 amino acids. The CDR3 region has the DNA TGTGCCAGCAGCATTCTAGCGGGAGTTCGCACAGATACGCAGTATTTT. It specifies CASSILAGVRTDTQYF. The entire variable domain, with the rest obtained from reference TRBV7-2 and TRBJ2-3, is as follows: GAGVSQSPSNKVTEKGKDVELRCDPISGHTALYWYRQSLGQGLEFLIYFQGNSAPDKSGLPSDRFSAERTGGSVSTLTIQRTQQEDSAVYLCASSILAGVRTDTQYFGPGTRLTVL.

A word on this clone: At one boundary the junction diverges from the germline segment, which might be a read error. The same CDR3 arises from other DNA sequences in this sample as well. The V gene is TRBV11-2, the J gene TRBJ2-5; D possibly uses TRBD1 or TRBD2 (5 bases each). CDR3 length equals 15 residues. Germline loops: CDR1 SGHAT, CDR2 FQNNGV. The CDR3 sequence: CASSLSGRGQETQYF. The CDR3 region has the DNA TGTGCCAGCAGCTTATCAGGGAGAGGCCAAGAGACCCAATACTTC.

The chain carries TRBV25-1 and TRBJ2-2; TRBD1 aligns across 8 bases. The germline CDR1 and CDR2 sequences are MGHDK and SYGVNS. The CDR3 is 15 residues long. V gave up 1 base and J gave up 6 bases; unmatched junction bases: 4. The CDR3 here is CASSESPGGPGELFF. In nucleotides, the CDR3 is TGTGCCAGCAGTGAATCGCCAGGGGGCCCCGGGGAGCTGTTTTTT.

The chain couples TRBV5-1 to TRBJ2-3; no definite D call. Germline values: CDR1 SGHRS, CDR2 YFSETQ. V gave up 4 bases and J gave up 3 bases, with 12 bases separating them. This CDR3 contains 14 residues. CDR3 bases: TGCGCCAGCAGCCGGACCCAAATGACAGATACGCAGTATTTT. Translating gives CASSRTQMTDTQYF.

V is TRBV12-5 and J is TRBJ2-1; D tentatively reads TRBD1 or TRBD2 (5 bases each). Per germline, CDR1 LGHNT and CDR2 FRNRAP. Trimming cost V 2 bases and J 2 bases, with 13 bases left between them. This CDR3 is 16 amino acids long. The CDR3 spells CASGLIRGATYNEQFF. In DNA form, the CDR3 reads TGTGCTAGTGGTTTGATTAGAGGGGCAACCTACAATGAGCAGTTCTTC.

V gene TRBV30 combines with J gene TRBJ2-5, with 7 nucleotides matching TRBD2. The V gene end was trimmed by 0 bases and the J gene end by 4 bases; junction bases not matched to a gene: 2. CDR3 length: 13 residues. Germline V gives CDR1 GTSNPN, CDR2 SVGIG (reference sequence). CDR3 residues: CAWSVGGTETQYF. CDR3 coding DNA: TGTGCCTGGAGTGTGGGAGGGACAGAGACCCAGTACTTC.

The V call is TRBV5-1, the J call TRBJ2-3, with D possibly being TRBD1 (6 bases). The germline V gene has CDR1 SGHRS and CDR2 YFSETQ. Trimming stripped 0 bases from V and 6 bases from J, with 14 bases between. CDR3 length equals 15 residues. The CDR3 DNA is TGCGCCAGCAGCTTGGTGGCGGGCAGGGGTGATACGCAGTATTTT. Translation: CASSLVAGRGDTQYF.

This clone was detected only once. This chain uses TRBV5-1 with TRBJ2-5; TRBD2 matches at 9 bases. Trimming took 0 bases from V and 5 from J; bases not matched to a gene: 2. The germline V gene encodes CDR1 SGHRS and CDR2 YFSETQ. The CDR3 contains 14 residues. CDR3 in amino acids: CASSLGSGSETQYF. The CDR3 coding sequence is TGCGCCAGCAGCTTGGGTAGCGGGAGCGAGACCCAGTACTTC.

V and J are TRBV2 and TRBJ2-1; 7 bases are shared with TRBD2. Germline loops: CDR1 SNHLY, CDR2 FYNNEI. This CDR3 spans 19 amino acids. Germline trimming cut 7 bases from V and 4 bases from J; bases unmatched to any gene: 22. CDR3 bases: TGTGCCAGCATCCCCCTCCTCGGAGGGAGGGGAAGTGTTTACAATGAGCAGTTCTTC. Protein: CASIPLLGGRGSVYNEQFF.

CDR3: CASRGGATNEKLFF. In DNA form, the CDR3 reads TGTGCCAGCAGGGGCGGCGCAACTAATGAAAAACTGTTTTTT. The V call is TRBV2, the J call TRBJ1-4; no reliable D call. V was trimmed by 6 bases and J by 0 bases, leaving 8 bases between them. Germline values: CDR1 SNHLY, CDR2 FYNNEI. The CDR3 spans 14 residues.

The V gene is TRBV10-2, the J gene TRBJ2-2, with 9 bases matching TRBD2. The CDR3 length is 17 residues. Germline values: CDR1 WSHSY, CDR2 SAAADI. Trimming cost V 4 bases and J 0 bases; bases outside gene matches: 6. The CDR3 loop reads CASSVSASGANTGELFF. The CDR3 DNA sequence: TGCGCCAGCAGTGTATCGGCTAGCGGGGCGAACACCGGGGAGCTGTTTTTT.

This sequence joins TRBV6-1 and TRBJ2-7, with D unresolved. Germline CDR1 is MNHNS and CDR2 is SASEGT. The V end was cut by 3 bases, the J end by 6 bases, with 12 bases between. This CDR3 has 13 amino acids. CDR3: CASSESGLVEQYF. Here the CDR3 DNA reads TGTGCCAGCAGTGAGTCTGGCCTCGTCGAGCAGTACTTC.

The genes are TRBV2 and TRBJ2-1; 9 nucleotides align to TRBD1. Germline V CDR1 and CDR2: SNHLY, FYNNEI. This CDR3 comprises 15 residues. After removal of 6 bases from V and 5 bases from J, the junction contained 8 bases not matched to a gene. CDR3 residues: CASRLGTGRNNEQFF. In nucleotides, the CDR3 is TGTGCCAGCAGACTCGGGACAGGGCGTAACAATGAGCAGTTCTTC.

The chain is built from TRBV7-8 and TRBJ2-1; 7 bases match TRBD2. The V and J ends lost 6 bases and 1 base, in that order; junction bases with no gene match: 12. The germline gives CDR1 SGHVS, CDR2 FQNEAQ. The CDR3 sequence is 17 residues long. The CDR3 loop reads CASRFRSREQSYNEQFF. CDR3 DNA sequence: TGTGCCAGCAGGTTTAGGTCGCGGGAGCAATCCTACAATGAGCAGTTCTTC.

The chain joins TRBV5-1 to TRBJ2-1; no clear D gene. CDR1 and CDR2 (germline): SGHRS, YFSETQ. Trimming cost V 0 bases and J 5 bases, with 12 bases left between them. The CDR3 has 15 residues. The CDR3: CASSLEFLADNEQFF. DNA for the CDR3: TGCGCCAGCAGCTTGGAATTCTTGGCGGACAATGAGCAGTTCTTC.

Only one count was recorded for this clone. The CDR3 sequence: CSVGGTSGRPFSYNEQFF. The CDR3 coding sequence is TGCAGCGTTGGAGGGACTAGCGGGAGGCCCTTCTCCTACAATGAGCAGTTCTTC. The chain carries TRBV29-1 and TRBJ2-1, with 15 nucleotides matching TRBD2. The trim removed 4 bases at V and 0 bases at J, leaving 7 bases unmatched. In germline, CDR1 is SQVTM, CDR2 ANQGSEA. This CDR3 spans 18 amino acids.

The V gene is TRBV30, the J gene TRBJ1-3; D call uncertain. Germline V gives CDR1 GTSNPN, CDR2 SVGIG (reference sequence). The CDR3 length is 15 residues. V was shortened by 0 bases and J by 0 bases, with 9 bases between the two germline ends. CDR3: CAWSVGSSSGNTIYF. The CDR3 bases are TGTGCCTGGAGTGTTGGCAGCAGCTCTGGAAACACCATATATTTT.

The chain joins TRBV4-3 to TRBJ2-5; D is uncertain. This CDR3 is 13 amino acids long. V dropped 3 bases and J dropped 2 bases, with 7 bases sitting between them. Germline values: CDR1 LGHNA, CDR2 YSLEER. CDR3 loop: CASSQAIQETQYF. The CDR3 DNA reads TGCGCCAGCAGCCAGGCAATACAAGAGACCCAGTACTTC.

The chain has TRBV6-4 and TRBJ2-3; TRBD2 might be the D (5 bases). The CDR3 loop spans 13 amino acids. V lost 2 bases to trimming and J lost 4 bases, with 7 bases between them. Germline V gene data show CDR1 as MRHNA and CDR2 as SNTAGT. The CDR3 protein is CASSDRTADTQYF. The CDR3, as DNA: TGTGCCAGCAGTGACAGGACTGCAGATACGCAGTATTTT.

The rearrangement joins TRBV27 to TRBJ1-5; D is possibly TRBD1 (6 bases). The CDR3 runs 14 residues. V lost 5 bases, J lost 7 bases, and 15 bases lay in between. Germline CDR1 and CDR2: MNHEY and SMNVEV (reference sequence). CDR3 sequence reads: CASSPRGSSQPQHF. DNA for the CDR3: TGTGCCAGCAGTCCCAGGGGCTCGAGCCAGCCCCAGCATTTT.

The V call is TRBV5-1, the J call TRBJ2-3; D is possibly TRBD2 (6 bases). Germline CDR1 reads SGHRS; CDR2 reads YFSETQ. Trimming stripped 3 bases from V and 4 bases from J, with 9 bases between. The CDR3 consists of 13 residues. CDR3 region: CASSSGGPDTQYF. The CDR3 DNA is TGCGCCAGCAGCTCCGGGGGACCAGATACGCAGTATTTT.